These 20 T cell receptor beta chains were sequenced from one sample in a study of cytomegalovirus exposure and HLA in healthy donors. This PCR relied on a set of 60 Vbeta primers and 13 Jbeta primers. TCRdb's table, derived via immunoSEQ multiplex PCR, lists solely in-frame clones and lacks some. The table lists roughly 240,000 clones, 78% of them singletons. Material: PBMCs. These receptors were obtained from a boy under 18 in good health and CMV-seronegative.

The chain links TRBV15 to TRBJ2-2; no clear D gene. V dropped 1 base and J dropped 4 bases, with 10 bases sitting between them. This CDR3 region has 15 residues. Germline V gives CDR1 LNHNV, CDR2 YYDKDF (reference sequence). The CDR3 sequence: CATSRADTSTGELFF. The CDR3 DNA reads TGTGCCACCAGCAGAGCTGACACTTCCACCGGGGAGCTGTTTTTT. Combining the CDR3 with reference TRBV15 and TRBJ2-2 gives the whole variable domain DAMVIQNPRYQVTQFGKPVTLSCSQTLNHNVMYWYQQKSSQAPKLLFHYYDKDFNNEADTPDNFQSRRPNTSFCFLDIRSPGLGDTAMYLCATSRADTSTGELFFGEGSRLTVL.

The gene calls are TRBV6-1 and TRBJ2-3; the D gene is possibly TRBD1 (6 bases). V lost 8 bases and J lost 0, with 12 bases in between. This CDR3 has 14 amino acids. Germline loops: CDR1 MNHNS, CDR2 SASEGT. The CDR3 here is CASLRDRSTDTQYF. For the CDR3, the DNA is TGTGCCAGCTTACGAGACAGGAGCACAGATACGCAGTATTTT.

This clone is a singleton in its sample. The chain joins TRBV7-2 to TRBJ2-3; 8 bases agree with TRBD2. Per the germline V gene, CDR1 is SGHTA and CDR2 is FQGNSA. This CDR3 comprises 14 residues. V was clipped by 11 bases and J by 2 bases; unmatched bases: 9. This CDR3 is CAAKAGGNTDTQYF. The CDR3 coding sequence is TGTGCCGCGAAGGCGGGAGGCAACACAGATACGCAGTATTTT.

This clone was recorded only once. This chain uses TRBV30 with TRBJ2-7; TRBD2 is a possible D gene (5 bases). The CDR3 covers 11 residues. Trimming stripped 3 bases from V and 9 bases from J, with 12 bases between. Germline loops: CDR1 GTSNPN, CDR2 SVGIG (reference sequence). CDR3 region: CAWSRSGGQYF. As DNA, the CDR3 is TGTGCCTGGAGCCGGTCTGGAGGGCAGTACTTC. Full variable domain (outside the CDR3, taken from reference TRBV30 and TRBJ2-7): SQTIHQWPATLVQPVGSPLSLECTVEGTSNPNLYWYRQAAGRGLQLLFYSVGIGQISSEVPQNLSASRPQDRQFILSSKKLLLSDSGFYLCAWSRSGGQYFGPGTRLTVT.

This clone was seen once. As DNA, the CDR3 is TGTGCCAGCAGCGTAGGGACAGGGGAGGGATCAAAACTGTTTTTT. Its protein product is CASSVGTGEGSKLFF. The chain recombines TRBV9 with TRBJ1-4, with 9 bases matching TRBD1. This CDR3 has 15 residues. The J segment lost 10 bases and the V segment lost 0 bases, leaving 7 bases of the junction unmatched. The germline V gene encodes CDR1 SGDLS and CDR2 YYNGEE.

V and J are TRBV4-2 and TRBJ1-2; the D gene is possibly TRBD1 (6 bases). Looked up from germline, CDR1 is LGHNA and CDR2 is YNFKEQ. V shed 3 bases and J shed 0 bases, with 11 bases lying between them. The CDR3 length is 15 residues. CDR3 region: CASSQDRGANYGYTF. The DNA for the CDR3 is TGTGCCAGCAGCCAGGACAGAGGAGCTAACTATGGCTACACCTTC.

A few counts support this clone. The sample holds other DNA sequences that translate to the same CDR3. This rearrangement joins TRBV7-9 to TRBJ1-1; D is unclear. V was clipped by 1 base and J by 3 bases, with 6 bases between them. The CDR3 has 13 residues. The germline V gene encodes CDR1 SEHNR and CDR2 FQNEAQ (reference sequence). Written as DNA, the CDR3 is TGTGCCAGCAGCTTAGGGGGAGACACTGAAGCTTTCTTT. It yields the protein CASSLGGDTEAFF.

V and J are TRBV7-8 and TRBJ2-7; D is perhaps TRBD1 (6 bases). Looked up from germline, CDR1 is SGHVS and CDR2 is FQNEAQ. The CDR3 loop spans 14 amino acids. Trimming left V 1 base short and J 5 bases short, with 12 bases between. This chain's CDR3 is CASSLDRGTDEQYF. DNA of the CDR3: TGTGCCAGCAGCTTAGATAGGGGGACGGACGAGCAGTACTTC.

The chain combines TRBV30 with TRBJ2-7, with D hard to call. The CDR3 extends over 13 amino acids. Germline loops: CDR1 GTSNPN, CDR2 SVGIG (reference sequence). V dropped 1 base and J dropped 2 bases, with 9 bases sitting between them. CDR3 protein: CAWSGAGPYEQYF. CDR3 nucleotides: TGTGCCTGGAGTGGGGCAGGCCCCTACGAGCAGTACTTC.

The CDR3 region has the DNA TGTGCCAGCTCATTATTCCTAGCAGATAGCACCTACGAGCAGTACTTC. This codes for CASSLFLADSTYEQYF. V and J are TRBV18 and TRBJ2-7, with TRBD2 as a possible D gene (5 bases). The length of the CDR3 is 16 residues. Between the trimmed V and J ends, which lost 5 bases and 2 bases, there was a span of 19 bases. CDR1 is KGHSH, CDR2 LQKENI, per germline.

CDR3 amino acids: CASRQGVGEKLFF. DNA of the CDR3: TGTGCCAGCAGACAGGGGGTGGGTGAAAAACTGTTTTTT. V gene TRBV2 combines with J gene TRBJ1-4; 8 nucleotides line up with TRBD1. In germline, CDR1 is SNHLY, CDR2 FYNNEI. J lost 7 bases, V lost 6 bases, and 4 bases had no gene match. The CDR3 has 13 amino acids.

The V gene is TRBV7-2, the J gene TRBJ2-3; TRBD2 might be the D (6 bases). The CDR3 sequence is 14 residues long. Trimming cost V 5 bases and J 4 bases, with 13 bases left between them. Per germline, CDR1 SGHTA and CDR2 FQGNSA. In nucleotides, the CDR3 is TGTGCCAGCAGCGTTGACTGGGGGGCAGATACGCAGTATTTT. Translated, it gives CASSVDWGADTQYF.

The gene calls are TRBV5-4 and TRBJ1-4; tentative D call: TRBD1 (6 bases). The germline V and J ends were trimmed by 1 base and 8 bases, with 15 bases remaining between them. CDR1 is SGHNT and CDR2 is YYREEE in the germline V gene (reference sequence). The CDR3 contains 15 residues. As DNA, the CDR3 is TGTGCCAGCAGCTTGATAGCCAGGGGACGAGAAAAACTGTTTTTT. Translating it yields CASSLIARGREKLFF.

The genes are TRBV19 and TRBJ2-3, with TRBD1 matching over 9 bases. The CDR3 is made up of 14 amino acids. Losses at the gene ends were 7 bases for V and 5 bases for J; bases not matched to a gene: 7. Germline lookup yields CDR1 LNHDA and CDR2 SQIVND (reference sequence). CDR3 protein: CASTIQGAGDTQYF. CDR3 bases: TGTGCCAGTACGATACAGGGGGCAGGAGATACGCAGTATTTT.

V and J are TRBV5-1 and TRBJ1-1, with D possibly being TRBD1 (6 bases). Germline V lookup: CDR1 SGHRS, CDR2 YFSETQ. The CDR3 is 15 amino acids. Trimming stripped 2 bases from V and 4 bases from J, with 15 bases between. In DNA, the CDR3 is TGCGCCAGCAGCTTTGGGGGGGCCAGGGGCACTGAAGCTTTCTTT. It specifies CASSFGGARGTEAFF.

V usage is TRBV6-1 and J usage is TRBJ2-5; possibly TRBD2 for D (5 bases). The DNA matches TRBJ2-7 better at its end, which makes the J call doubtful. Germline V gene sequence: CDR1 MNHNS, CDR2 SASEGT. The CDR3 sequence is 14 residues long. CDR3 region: CASSGLAVTYEQYF. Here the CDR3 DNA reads TGTGCCAGCAGTGGGCTAGCTGTTACCTACGAGCAGTACTTC.

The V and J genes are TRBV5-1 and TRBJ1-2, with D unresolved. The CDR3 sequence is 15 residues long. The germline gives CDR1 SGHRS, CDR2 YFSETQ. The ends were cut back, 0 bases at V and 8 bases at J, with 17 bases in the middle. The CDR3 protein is CASSLAPAQTSGYTF. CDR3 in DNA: TGCGCCAGCAGCTTGGCCCCGGCCCAGACTTCGGGCTACACCTTC. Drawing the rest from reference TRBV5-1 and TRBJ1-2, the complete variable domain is KAGVTQTPRYLIKTRGQQVTLSCSPISGHRSVSWYQQTPGQGLQFLFEYFSETQRNKGNFPGRFSGRQFSNSRSEMNVSTLELGDSALYLCASSLAPAQTSGYTFGSGTRLTVV.

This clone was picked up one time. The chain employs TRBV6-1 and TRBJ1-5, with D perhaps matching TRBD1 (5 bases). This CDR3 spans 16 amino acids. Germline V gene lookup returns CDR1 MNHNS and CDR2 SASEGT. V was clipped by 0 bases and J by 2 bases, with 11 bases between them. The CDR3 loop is CASSEAGTKGNQPQHF. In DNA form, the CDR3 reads TGTGCCAGCAGTGAAGCTGGGACTAAGGGCAATCAGCCCCAGCATTTT.

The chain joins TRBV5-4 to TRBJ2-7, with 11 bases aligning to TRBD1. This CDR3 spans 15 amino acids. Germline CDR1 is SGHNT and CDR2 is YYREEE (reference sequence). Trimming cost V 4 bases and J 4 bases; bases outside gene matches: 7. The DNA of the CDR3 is TGTGCCAGCAGCCATCGGACAGGGGGCGGGTACGAGCAGTACTTC. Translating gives CASSHRTGGGYEQYF.

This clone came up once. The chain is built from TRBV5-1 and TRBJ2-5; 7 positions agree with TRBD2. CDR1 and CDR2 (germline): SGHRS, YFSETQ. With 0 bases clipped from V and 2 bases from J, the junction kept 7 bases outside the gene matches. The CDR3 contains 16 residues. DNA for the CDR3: TGCGCCAGCAGCTTGGTGGGAGGGAACCCGCAAGAGACCCAGTACTTC. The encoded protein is CASSLVGGNPQETQYF.